The clone carrying this T cell receptor (beta chain) has only a few counts. The data stem from a study of blood T cell repertoires in COVID-19. The assay was immunoSEQ multiplex PCR, and TCRdb's table has in-frame clones only and misses some. The sample yields about 63,000 clones, just over 85% seen once. V gave up 2 bases and J gave up 5 bases; unmatched junction bases: 9. CDR3 size: 18 residues. CDR1 is MNHEY, CDR2 SVGEGT, per germline. The TCR originated in a human donor in a cohort sampled during active COVID-19. V is TRBV6-2 or TRBV6-3 and J is TRBJ2-2, with 12 bases lining up with TRBD2. The sequencing input was peripheral blood. CDR3: CASSYASGRARRTGELFF. The CDR3 DNA reads TGTGCCAGCAGTTACGCTAGCGGGAGGGCCCGGAGGACCGGGGAGCTGTTTTTT.